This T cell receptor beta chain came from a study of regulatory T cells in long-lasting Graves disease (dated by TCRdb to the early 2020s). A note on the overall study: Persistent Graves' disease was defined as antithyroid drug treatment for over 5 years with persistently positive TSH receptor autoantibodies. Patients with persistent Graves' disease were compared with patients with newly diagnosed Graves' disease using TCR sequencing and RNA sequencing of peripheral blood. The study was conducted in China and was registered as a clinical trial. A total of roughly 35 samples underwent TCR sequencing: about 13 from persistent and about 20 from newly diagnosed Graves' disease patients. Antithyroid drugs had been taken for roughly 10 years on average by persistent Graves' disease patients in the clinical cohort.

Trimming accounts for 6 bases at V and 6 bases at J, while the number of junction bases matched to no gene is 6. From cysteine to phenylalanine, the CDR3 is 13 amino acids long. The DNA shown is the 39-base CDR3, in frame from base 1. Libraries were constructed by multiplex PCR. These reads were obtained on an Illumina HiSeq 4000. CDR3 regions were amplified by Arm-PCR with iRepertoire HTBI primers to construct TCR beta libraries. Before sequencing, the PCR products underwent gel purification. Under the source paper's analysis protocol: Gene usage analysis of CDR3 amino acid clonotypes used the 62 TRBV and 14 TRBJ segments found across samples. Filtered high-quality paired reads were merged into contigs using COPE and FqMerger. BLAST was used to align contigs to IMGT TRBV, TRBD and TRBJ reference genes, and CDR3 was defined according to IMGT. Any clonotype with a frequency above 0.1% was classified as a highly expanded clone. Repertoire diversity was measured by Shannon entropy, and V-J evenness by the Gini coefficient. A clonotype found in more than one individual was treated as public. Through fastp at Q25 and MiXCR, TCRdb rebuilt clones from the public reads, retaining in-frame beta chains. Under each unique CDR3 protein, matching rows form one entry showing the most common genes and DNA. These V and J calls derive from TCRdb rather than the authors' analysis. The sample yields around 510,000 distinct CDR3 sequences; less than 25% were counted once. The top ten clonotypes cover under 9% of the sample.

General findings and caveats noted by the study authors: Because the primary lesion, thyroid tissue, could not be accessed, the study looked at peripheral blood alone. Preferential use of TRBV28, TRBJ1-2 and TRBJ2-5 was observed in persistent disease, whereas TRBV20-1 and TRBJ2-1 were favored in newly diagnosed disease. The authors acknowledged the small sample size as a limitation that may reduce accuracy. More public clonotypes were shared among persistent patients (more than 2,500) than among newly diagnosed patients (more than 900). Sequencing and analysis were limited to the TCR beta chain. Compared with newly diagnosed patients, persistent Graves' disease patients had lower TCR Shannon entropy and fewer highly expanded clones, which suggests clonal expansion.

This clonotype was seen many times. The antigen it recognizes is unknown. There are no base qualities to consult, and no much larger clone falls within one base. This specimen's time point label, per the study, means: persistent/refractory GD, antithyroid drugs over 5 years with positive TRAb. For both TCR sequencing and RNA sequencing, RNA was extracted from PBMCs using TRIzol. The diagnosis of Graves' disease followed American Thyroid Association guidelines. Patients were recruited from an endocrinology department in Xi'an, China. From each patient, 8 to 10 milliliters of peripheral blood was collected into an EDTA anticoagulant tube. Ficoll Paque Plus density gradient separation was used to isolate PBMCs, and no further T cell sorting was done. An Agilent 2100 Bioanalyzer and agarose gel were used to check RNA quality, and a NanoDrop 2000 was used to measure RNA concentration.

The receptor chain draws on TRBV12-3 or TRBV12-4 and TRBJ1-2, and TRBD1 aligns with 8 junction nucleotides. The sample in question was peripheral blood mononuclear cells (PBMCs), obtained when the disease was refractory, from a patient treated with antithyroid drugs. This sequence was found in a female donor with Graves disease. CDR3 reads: CASRVDRADGYTF. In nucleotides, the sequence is TGTGCCAGCAGGGTGGACAGGGCGGATGGCTACACCTTC.